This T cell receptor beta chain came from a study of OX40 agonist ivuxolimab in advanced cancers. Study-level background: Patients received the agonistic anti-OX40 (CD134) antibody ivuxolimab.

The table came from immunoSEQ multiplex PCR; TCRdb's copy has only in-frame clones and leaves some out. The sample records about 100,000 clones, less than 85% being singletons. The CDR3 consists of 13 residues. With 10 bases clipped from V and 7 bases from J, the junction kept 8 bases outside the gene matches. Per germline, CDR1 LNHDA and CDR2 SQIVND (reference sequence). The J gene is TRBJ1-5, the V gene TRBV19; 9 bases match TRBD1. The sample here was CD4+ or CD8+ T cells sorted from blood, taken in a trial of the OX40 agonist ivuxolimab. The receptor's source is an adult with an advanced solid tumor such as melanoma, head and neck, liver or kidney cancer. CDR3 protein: CATGTGMGQPQHF. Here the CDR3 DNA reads TGTGCCACCGGGACAGGGATGGGCCAGCCCCAGCATTTT.